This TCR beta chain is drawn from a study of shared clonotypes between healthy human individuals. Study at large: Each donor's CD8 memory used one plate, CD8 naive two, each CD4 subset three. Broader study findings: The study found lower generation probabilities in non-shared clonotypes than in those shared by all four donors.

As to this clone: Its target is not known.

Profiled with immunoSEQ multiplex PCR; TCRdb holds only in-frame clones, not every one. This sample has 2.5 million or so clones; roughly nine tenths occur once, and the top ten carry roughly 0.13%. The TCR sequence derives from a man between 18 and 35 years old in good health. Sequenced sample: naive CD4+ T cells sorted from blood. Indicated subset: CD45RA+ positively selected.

In DNA, the CDR3 is TGCGCCAGCAGTCTCACACAGGGGGTTGATGGCTACACCTTC. This translates into CASSLTQGVDGYTF. The V call is TRBV10-2, the J call TRBJ1-2, with TRBD1 matching 8 bases. The germline V gene encodes CDR1 WSHSY and CDR2 SAAADI. V shed 5 bases and J 6 bases; nucleotides not matched to a gene: 8. The CDR3 extends over 14 amino acids.